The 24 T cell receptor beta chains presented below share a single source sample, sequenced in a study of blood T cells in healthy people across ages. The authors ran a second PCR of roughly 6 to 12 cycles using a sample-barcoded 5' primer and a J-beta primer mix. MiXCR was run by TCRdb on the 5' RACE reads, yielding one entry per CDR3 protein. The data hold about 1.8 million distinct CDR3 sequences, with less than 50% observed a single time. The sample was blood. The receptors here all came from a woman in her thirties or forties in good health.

The CDR3 coding sequence is TGCAGTGCTAGAGGATTTGGGGCCAATGAGCAGTTCTTC. Amino acid sequence: CSARGFGANEQFF. The rearrangement links TRBV20-1 to TRBJ2-1; D is perhaps TRBD1 (5 bases). The CDR3 spans 13 residues. From germline, CDR1 is DFQATT and CDR2 SNEGSKA (reference sequence). Trimming pared 1 base from V and 6 bases from J, leaving 10 bases between.

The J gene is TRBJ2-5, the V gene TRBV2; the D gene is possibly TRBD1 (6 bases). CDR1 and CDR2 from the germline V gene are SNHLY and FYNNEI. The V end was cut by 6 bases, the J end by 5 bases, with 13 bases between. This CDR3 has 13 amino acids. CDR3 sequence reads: CASRGGTRETQYF. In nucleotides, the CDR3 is TGTGCCAGCAGGGGTGGGACACGGGAGACCCAGTACTTC.

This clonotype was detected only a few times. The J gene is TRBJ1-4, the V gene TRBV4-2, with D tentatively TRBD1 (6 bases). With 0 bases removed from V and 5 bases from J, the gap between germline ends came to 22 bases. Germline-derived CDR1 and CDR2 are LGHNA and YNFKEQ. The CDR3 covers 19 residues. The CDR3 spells CASSQEQGGDSITNEKLFF. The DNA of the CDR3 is TGTGCCAGCAGCCAAGAACAGGGTGGAGACAGTATCACGAATGAAAAACTGTTTTTT.

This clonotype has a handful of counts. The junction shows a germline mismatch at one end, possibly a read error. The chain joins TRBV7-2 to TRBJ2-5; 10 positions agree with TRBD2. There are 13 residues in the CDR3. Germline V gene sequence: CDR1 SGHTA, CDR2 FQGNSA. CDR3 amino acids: CASSLAGVREQYF. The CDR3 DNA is TGTGCCAGCAGCCTAGCGGGGGTGAGGGAGCAGTACTTC.

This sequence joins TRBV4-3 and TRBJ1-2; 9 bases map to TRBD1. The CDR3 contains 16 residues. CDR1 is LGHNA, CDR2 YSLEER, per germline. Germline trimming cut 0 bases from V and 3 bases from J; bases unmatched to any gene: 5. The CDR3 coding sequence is TGCGCCAGCAGCCAAGATGTCGACAGGGGGTACTATGGCTACACCTTC. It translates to CASSQDVDRGYYGYTF.

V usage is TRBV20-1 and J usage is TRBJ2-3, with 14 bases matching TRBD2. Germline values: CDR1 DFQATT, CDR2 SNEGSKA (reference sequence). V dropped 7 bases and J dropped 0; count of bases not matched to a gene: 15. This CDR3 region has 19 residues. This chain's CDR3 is CSVMNAGTSGGLSTDTQYF. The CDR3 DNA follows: TGCAGTGTTATGAACGCCGGGACTAGCGGGGGCCTTAGCACAGATACGCAGTATTTT.

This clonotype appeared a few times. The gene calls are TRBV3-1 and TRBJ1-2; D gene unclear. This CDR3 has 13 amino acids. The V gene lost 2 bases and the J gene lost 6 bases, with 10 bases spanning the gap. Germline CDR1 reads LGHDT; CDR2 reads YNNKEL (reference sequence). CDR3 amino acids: CASSQRIHHGYTF. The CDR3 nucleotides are TGTGCCAGCAGCCAAAGGATACACCATGGCTACACCTTC.

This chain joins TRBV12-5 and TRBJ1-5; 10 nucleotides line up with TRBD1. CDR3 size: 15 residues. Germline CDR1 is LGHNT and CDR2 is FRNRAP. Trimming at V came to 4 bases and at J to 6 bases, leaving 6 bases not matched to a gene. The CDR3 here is CASGSRDRGGQPQHF. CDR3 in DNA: TGTGCTAGTGGTTCCAGGGACAGGGGAGGTCAGCCCCAGCATTTT.

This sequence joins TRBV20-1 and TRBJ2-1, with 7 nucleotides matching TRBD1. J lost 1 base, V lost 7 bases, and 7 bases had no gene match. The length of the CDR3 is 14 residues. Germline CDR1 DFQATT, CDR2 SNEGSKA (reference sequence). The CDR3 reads CSGSRQGSYNEQFF. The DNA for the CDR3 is TGCAGTGGATCAAGACAGGGATCCTACAATGAGCAGTTCTTC.

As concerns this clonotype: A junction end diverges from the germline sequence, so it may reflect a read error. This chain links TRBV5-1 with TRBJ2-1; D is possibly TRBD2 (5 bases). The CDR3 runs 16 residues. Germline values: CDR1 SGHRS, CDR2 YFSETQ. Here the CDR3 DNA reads TGCGCCTGCAGCTTGCGGGCCAAGAGCTCCTACAATGAGCAGTTCTTC. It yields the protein CACSLRAKSSYNEQFF.

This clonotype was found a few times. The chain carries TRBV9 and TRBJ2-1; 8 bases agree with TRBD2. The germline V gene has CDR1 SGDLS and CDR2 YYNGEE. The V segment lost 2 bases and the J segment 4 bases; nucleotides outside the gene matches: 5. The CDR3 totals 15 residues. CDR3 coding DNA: TGTGCCAGCAGCGTTGGTAGCGGGGTGTACAATGAGCAGTTCTTC. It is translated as CASSVGSGVYNEQFF.

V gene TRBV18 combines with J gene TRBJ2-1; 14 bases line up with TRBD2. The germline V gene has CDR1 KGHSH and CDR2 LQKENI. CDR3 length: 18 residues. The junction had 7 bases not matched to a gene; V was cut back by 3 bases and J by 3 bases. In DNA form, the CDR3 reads TGTGCCAGCTCACCGGGGACTAGCGGGAGCGCGGGCTACAATGAGCAGTTCTTC. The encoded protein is CASSPGTSGSAGYNEQFF. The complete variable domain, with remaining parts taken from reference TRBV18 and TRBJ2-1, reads NAGVMQNPRHLVRRRGQEARLRCSPMKGHSHVYWYRQLPEEGLKFMVYLQKENIIDESGMPKERFSAEFPKEGPSILRIQQVVRGDSAAYFCASSPGTSGSAGYNEQFFGPGTRLTVL.

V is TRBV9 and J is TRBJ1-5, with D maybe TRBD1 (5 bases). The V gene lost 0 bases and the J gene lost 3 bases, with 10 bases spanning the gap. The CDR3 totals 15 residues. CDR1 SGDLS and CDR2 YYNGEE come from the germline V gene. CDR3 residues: CASSVGQGVNQPQHF. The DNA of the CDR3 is TGTGCCAGCAGCGTAGGTCAGGGAGTCAATCAGCCCCAGCATTTT.

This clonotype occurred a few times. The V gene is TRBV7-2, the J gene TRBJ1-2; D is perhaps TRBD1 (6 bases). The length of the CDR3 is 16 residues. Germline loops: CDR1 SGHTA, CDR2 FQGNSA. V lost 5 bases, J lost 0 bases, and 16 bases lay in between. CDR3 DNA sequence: TGTGCCAGCAGCCCCCCGACAGGCCTCTCTAACTATGGCTACACCTTC. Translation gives CASSPPTGLSNYGYTF.

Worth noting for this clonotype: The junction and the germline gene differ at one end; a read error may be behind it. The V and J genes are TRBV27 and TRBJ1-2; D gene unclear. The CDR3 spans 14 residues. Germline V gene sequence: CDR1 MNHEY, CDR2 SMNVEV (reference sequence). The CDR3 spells CAGSGPGPQRGYTF. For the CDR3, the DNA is TGTGCCGGCAGTGGACCCGGGCCCCAGCGAGGCTACACCTTC.

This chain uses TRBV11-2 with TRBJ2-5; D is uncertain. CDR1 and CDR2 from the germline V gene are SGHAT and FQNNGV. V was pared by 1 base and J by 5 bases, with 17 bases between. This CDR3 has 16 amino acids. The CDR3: CASSLGSSLWTETQYF. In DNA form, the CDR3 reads TGTGCCAGCAGCTTAGGGTCGTCCTTATGGACGGAGACCCAGTACTTC.

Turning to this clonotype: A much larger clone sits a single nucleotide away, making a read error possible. CDR3 residues: CSVATRGRSETQYF. CDR3 coding DNA: TGCAGCGTTGCGACAAGGGGCAGATCAGAGACCCAGTACTTC. This sequence joins TRBV29-1 and TRBJ2-7, with D perhaps TRBD1 (5 bases). The J call is uncertain, as TRBJ2-5 better fits the DNA end. The CDR3 loop spans 14 amino acids. Germline V gives CDR1 SQVTM, CDR2 ANQGSEA.

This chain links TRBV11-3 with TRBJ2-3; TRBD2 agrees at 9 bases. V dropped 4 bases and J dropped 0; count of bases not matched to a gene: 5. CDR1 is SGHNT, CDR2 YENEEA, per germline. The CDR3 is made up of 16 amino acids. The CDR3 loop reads CASSWNLAGSTDTQYF. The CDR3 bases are TGTGCCAGCAGCTGGAATCTAGCGGGGAGCACAGATACGCAGTATTTT.

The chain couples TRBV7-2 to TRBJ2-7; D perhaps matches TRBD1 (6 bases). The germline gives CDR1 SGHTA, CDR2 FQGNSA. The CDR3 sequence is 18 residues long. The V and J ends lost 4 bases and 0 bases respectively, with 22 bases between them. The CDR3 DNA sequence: TGTGCCAGCAGCTACAGGGATGCGTCTACCTCGAGCTCCTACGAGCAGTACTTC. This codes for CASSYRDASTSSSYEQYF. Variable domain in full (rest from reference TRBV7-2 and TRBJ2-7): GAGVSQSPSNKVTEKGKDVELRCDPISGHTALYWYRQSLGQGLEFLIYFQGNSAPDKSGLPSDRFSAERTGGSVSTLTIQRTQQEDSAVYLCASSYRDASTSSSYEQYFGPGTRLTVT.

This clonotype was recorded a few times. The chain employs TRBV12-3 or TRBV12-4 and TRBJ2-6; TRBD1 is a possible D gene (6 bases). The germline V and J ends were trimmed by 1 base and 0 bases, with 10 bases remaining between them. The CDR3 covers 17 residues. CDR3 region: CASSLVQGPSGANVLTF. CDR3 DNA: TGTGCCAGCAGTTTAGTGCAGGGGCCCTCTGGGGCCAACGTCCTGACTTTC.

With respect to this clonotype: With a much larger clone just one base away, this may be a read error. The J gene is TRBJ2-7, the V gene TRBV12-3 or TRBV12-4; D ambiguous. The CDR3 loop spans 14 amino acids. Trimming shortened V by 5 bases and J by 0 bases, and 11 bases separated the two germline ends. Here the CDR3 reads CASSVLGDSYEQYF. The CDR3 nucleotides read TGTGCCAGCAGTGTATTGGGTGACTCCTACGAGCAGTACTTC.

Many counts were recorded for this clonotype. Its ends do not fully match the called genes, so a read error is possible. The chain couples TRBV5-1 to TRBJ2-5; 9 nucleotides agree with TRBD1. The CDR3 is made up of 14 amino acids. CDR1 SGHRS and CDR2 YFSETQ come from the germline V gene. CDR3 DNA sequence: TGTGCCAGCAGCTTTAGGACAGGGGAAGAGACCCAGTACTTC. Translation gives CASSFRTGEETQYF.

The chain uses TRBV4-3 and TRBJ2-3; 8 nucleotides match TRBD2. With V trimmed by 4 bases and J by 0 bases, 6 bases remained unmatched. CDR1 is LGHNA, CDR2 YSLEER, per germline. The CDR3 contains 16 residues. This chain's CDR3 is CASSRLTSGSTDTQYF. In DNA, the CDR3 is TGCGCCAGCAGCCGGCTAACTAGCGGTAGCACAGATACGCAGTATTTT.

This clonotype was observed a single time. CDR3 coding DNA: TGTGCCAGCAGTTACTTCCGGGACAGGGGGGAGACCCAGTACTTC. Translated, it gives CASSYFRDRGETQYF. The genes are TRBV6-5 and TRBJ2-4; the match to TRBD1 covers 11 bases. The J call may be mistaken, given a closer DNA end match to TRBJ2-5. Germline-derived CDR1 and CDR2 are MNHEY and SVGAGI. The CDR3 loop spans 15 amino acids.